The rows below give T cell receptor beta chains drawn from one sample of a study of cytomegalovirus exposure and HLA in healthy donors. The repertoire was sequenced with immunoSEQ multiplex PCR; TCRdb's copy has only in-frame clones and lacks some. Of about 180,000 clones in the sample, 70% to 80% were seen once. The sequencing input was PBMCs. The receptors derive from a man aged 60-69 years in good health and CMV-seronegative. Both conserved end residues are part of each CDR3. Fields, in order: CDR3 protein, CDR3 DNA, J gene, clone size, V gene, D gene. The D gene is left open where the match is weak. Clone size is given for some rows only: seen once, a few or many times, or a class if the clone is expanded.

CDR3: CASTPVGTGIYNYGYTF
DNA: TGCGCCAGCACACCTGTGGGGACAGGGATATATAACTATGGCTACACCTTC
J: TRBJ1-2
size: NA
V: TRBV5-1
D: TRBD1

CDR3: CASSFSPKQPQHF
DNA: TGTGCCAGTAGTTTTAGTCCCAAGCAGCCCCAGCATTTT
J: TRBJ1-5
size: NA
V: TRBV19
D: NA

CDR3: CASSEDRTLSIGYTF
DNA: TGTGCCAGCAGTGAAGATAGGACTCTGAGTATTGGCTACACCTTC
J: TRBJ1-2
size: NA
V: TRBV6-1
D: NA

CDR3: CASSLGGSSYNEQFF
DNA: TGTGCCAGCAGCCTCGGGGGGAGCTCCTACAATGAGCAGTTCTTC
J: TRBJ2-1
size: NA
V: TRBV5-4
D: TRBD2

CDR3: CASTLEGAYEQYF
DNA: TGTGCCAGCACCCTGGAGGGAGCCTACGAGCAGTACTTC
J: TRBJ2-7
size: few
V: TRBV7-9
D: NA

CDR3: CASMTSGGFSEQYF
DNA: TGTGCCAGCATGACTAGCGGGGGTTTCTCCGAGCAGTACTTC
J: TRBJ2-7
size: once
V: TRBV6-1
D: TRBD2

CDR3: CASSPPDRTYEQYF
DNA: TGTGCCAGCAGCCCCCCGGACAGGACCTACGAGCAGTACTTC
J: TRBJ2-7
size: NA
V: TRBV7-2
D: TRBD1

CDR3: CASGSGGRDEQFF
DNA: TGTGCCAGCGGTAGCGGAGGGCGGGACGAGCAGTTCTTC
J: TRBJ2-1
size: once
V: TRBV2
D: NA

CDR3: CASNPDRGRLAFF
DNA: TGTGCCAGCAACCCGGACAGGGGGCGCCTAGCTTTCTTT
J: TRBJ1-1
size: NA
V: TRBV2
D: TRBD1

CDR3: CASSPSGRWVREQYF
DNA: TGTGCCAGCAGCCCGAGCGGGAGATGGGTTAGGGAGCAGTACTTC
J: TRBJ2-7
size: NA
V: TRBV7-2
D: TRBD2

CDR3: CASNPPAGNTGELFF
DNA: TGTGCCAGCAACCCTCCGGCGGGGAACACCGGGGAGCTGTTTTTT
J: TRBJ2-2
size: NA
V: TRBV7-8
D: NA

CDR3: CSVDRVGAPQHF
DNA: TGCAGCGTTGACAGGGTTGGGGCGCCCCAGCATTTT
J: TRBJ1-5
size: NA
V: TRBV29-1
D: NA

CDR3: CASSTTGSYGYTF
DNA: TGTGCCAGCAGCACGACAGGATCCTATGGCTACACCTTC
J: TRBJ1-2
size: NA
V: TRBV5-4
D: NA

CDR3: CSVYRGGGQYF
DNA: TGCAGCGTTTACAGGGGAGGCGGGCAGTACTTC
J: TRBJ2-7
size: NA
V: TRBV29-1
D: NA

CDR3: CASSARLAGDYEQYF
DNA: TGTGCCAGTAGTGCCCGACTAGCGGGAGACTACGAGCAGTACTTC
J: TRBJ2-7
size: NA
V: TRBV19
D: TRBD2

CDR3: CASRSLQGAQTEAFF
DNA: TGTGCCAGCAGATCACTCCAGGGGGCGCAAACTGAAGCTTTCTTT
J: TRBJ1-1
size: NA
V: TRBV6-5
D: TRBD1

CDR3: CASSITGGPSSYEQYF
DNA: TGTGCCAGTAGTATAACAGGGGGGCCGAGCTCCTACGAGCAGTACTTC
J: TRBJ2-7
size: NA
V: TRBV19
D: TRBD1

CDR3: CASSRPDRGATGELFF
DNA: TGTGCCAGCAGTAGACCGGACAGGGGGGCCACCGGGGAGCTGTTTTTT
J: TRBJ2-2
size: once
V: TRBV27
D: TRBD1

CDR3: CASSYSGPWEETQYF
DNA: TGTGCCAGCAGTTACTCGGGCCCCTGGGAAGAGACCCAGTACTTC
J: TRBJ2-5
size: NA
V: TRBV6-6
D: NA

CDR3: CASSLAEQGSTEAFF
DNA: TGCGCCAGCAGCTTGGCCGAGCAGGGGTCCACTGAAGCTTTCTTT
J: TRBJ1-1
size: once
V: TRBV5-1
D: NA

CDR3: CASSVSGAGAPEAFF
DNA: TGTGCCAGTAGTGTTAGTGGAGCGGGGGCTCCTGAAGCTTTCTTT
J: TRBJ1-1
size: few
V: TRBV19
D: NA